Described below is a single T cell receptor beta chain sequence and its context. What it binds is unknown. The sample originates from a study of CD8+ T cells in alopecia areata. cDNA serving as the sequencing template came from extracted, reverse transcribed RNA. The table came from immunoSEQ multiplex PCR; TCRdb's copy has only in-frame clones and leaves some out. The table includes 100,000 to 130,000 clones, around 83% detected once. Treatment reported: oral pan-JAK inhibitor, 5-10 mg twice daily. Samples from alopecia areata patients were lesional scalp punch biopsies and peripheral blood. Cell sorting on a FACSAria was used to separate CD4+ and CD8+ T cells from the PBMCs. Study outcomes and limitations: The study found tofacitinib significantly decreased scalp clonality and expanded CD8+ clones among the top 100. Many expanded lesional clones remained in scalp and blood on tofacitinib.

Sequencing was performed on CD8+ T cells sorted from blood, taken at week 24, from a patient treated with tofacitinib. The origin of this receptor is a human donor with alopecia areata.

CDR3 bases: TGTGCCAGCAGCCCCGGGACTAGCGGGGGGGCCCTCTCGGAGACCCAGTACTTC. It is translated as CASSPGTSGGALSETQYF. J is TRBJ2-5 and V is TRBV11-2; 16 bases match TRBD2. The CDR3 consists of 18 residues. Germline CDR1 reads SGHAT; CDR2 reads FQNNGV. The V segment lost 5 bases and the J segment 5 bases; nucleotides outside the gene matches: 11.